This T cell receptor (beta chain) derives from a study of T-cell reconstitution after alpha-beta-depleted transplantation in children. Note on this clonotype: What it binds is unknown.

Notes on the study in general: Counts and diversity of T cells one year after transplant came mostly from newly produced T cells. Expanded graft clones numbering several hundred reportedly gave rise to alpha-beta T cells about two months after transplant. After transplant, high TCRbeta diversity at day 60 in some patients arose from surviving recipient T cells and thymic progenitors.

Trimming took 4 bases from V and 1 from J, leaving 14 bases between them. Germline CDR1 LNHDA, CDR2 SQIVND (reference sequence). The CDR3 length is 16 residues. Unique molecular identifiers were incorporated into the prepared TCRbeta library. MiXCR was run by TCRdb on the PCR reads, yielding one entry per CDR3 protein. The sample records roughly 350,000 distinct CDR3 sequences, 15% to 20% being singletons. The sequencing used PBMCs, mostly from graft donor cells, collected 360 days after TCRalphabeta/CD19-depleted stem cell transplant. The sequence was collected from a male patient between 2 and 10 years old who had a stem cell transplant for acute lymphoblastic leukemia, so the T cells may come from the graft donor. The chain links TRBV19 to TRBJ1-5; D may be TRBD1 (5 bases). The CDR3 bases are TGTGCCAGTAGTAGCCTATTCGGGGACAGCAATCAGCCCCAGCATTTT. The encoded protein is CASSSLFGDSNQPQHF.